This passage covers 2 T cell receptor beta chains from one sample sequenced in a study of CXCR3-negative and CXCR3-positive naive CD8 T cells. The authors prepared UMI-labeled TRB cDNA libraries by 5' RACE. TCRdb reprocessed the 5' RACE reads, keeping one entry per CDR3 protein, no DNA. In total, the table holds over 150,000 distinct CDR3 sequences. Antigens for these TCRs are unknown. Overall study findings and caveats: Higher TRB CDR3 hydrophobicity marked CXCR3-positive naive cells relative to CXCR3-negative naive cells.

The sequencing input was naive CXCR3+ CD8+ T cells from blood. The subset is: CD45RO-CCR7+CD27+CD95- naive CD8+ T cells expressing CXCR3 (TNR3+). The receptor source for this set is a human donor in good health. Some clones in this sample may be carry-over from other donors' samples.

This sequence joins TRBV6-2 or TRBV6-3 and TRBJ2-5; TCRdb's D call of TRBD1 is untestable without DNA. Per the germline V gene, CDR1 is MNHEY and CDR2 is SVGEGT. The CDR3 runs 18 residues. CDR3 loop: CASSTGGATGRGGETQYF.

The chain couples TRBV4-1 to TRBJ2-7; TCRdb picks TRBD1, but there is no DNA to check that call. The CDR3 loop spans 13 amino acids. Germline CDR1 MGHRA, CDR2 YSYEKL. The CDR3 loop reads CASSHDPGYEQYF.